Following are 27 T cell receptor beta chains from one sample sequenced in a study of T cell responses to AZD1222 COVID-19 vaccine. The data were produced by immunoSEQ multiplex PCR, yet TCRdb's version contains in-frame clones alone and is incomplete. The sample includes some 150,000 clones, around nine tenths of them seen just once. This specimen consisted of peripheral blood, obtained on day 0 of MenACWY control vaccination. These receptors all stem from an adult in good health.

This chain links TRBV6-6 with TRBJ2-3; the D call may be TRBD1 or TRBD2 (5 bases each). Trimming shortened V by 7 bases and J by 6 bases, and 23 bases separated the two germline ends. CDR3 length equals 16 residues. Germline V CDR1 and CDR2: MNHNY, SVGAGI (reference sequence). The CDR3 region is CASTLGASPGRDTQYF. The CDR3 DNA follows: TGTGCCAGCACCCTCGGGGCTAGCCCGGGGCGGGATACGCAGTATTTT.

CDR3 protein: CASRRDRNYGYTF. The CDR3 DNA is TGTGCCAGCAGAAGGGACCGTAACTATGGCTACACCTTC. The chain employs TRBV6-5 and TRBJ1-2; D might be TRBD1 (5 bases). V gave up 6 bases and J gave up 1 base, with 9 bases separating them. The CDR3 runs 13 residues. In germline, CDR1 is MNHEY, CDR2 SVGAGI.

The chain combines TRBV9 with TRBJ1-4, with D unclear. Per germline, CDR1 SGDLS and CDR2 YYNGEE. Trimming pared 0 bases from V and 8 bases from J, leaving 14 bases between. The CDR3 extends over 15 amino acids. CDR3 protein: CASSVGGGWEEKLFF. The CDR3 DNA is TGTGCCAGCAGCGTAGGTGGAGGGTGGGAGGAAAAACTGTTTTTT.

This rearrangement joins TRBV30 to TRBJ2-6; TRBD1 matches at 10 bases. The CDR3 runs 22 residues. With V trimmed by 3 bases and J by 0 bases, 20 bases remained unmatched. Germline V gene lookup returns CDR1 GTSNPN and CDR2 SVGIG (reference sequence). As DNA, the CDR3 is TGTGCCTGGAGAATTAATAGGGACAGGGGATATCTAGAAAGCTCTGGGGCCAACGTCCTGACTTTC. The encoded protein is CAWRINRDRGYLESSGANVLTF.

V usage is TRBV15 and J usage is TRBJ2-5; TRBD1 agrees at 7 bases. The germline V gene has CDR1 LNHNV and CDR2 YYDKDF (reference sequence). CDR3 length equals 14 residues. V shed 0 bases, J shed 5 bases, and the junction held 3 bases outside the gene matches. For the CDR3, the DNA is TGTGCCACCAGCAGAGAGACAGGGATGGAGACCCAGTACTTC. This codes for CATSRETGMETQYF.

This clone was recorded once. V and J are TRBV3-1 (or the pseudogene TRBV3-2) and TRBJ1-5, with a possible D match to TRBD1 (6 bases). Germline CDR1 reads LGHDT; CDR2 reads YNNKEL (reference sequence). V lost 4 bases to trimming and J lost 7 bases, with 11 bases between them. This CDR3 has 13 amino acids. CDR3 DNA sequence: TGTGCCAGCAGCCCAGGGGCGAGACAGCCCCAGCATTTT. This codes for CASSPGARQPQHF.

V gene TRBV5-5 combines with J gene TRBJ2-1; 12 bases align to TRBD2. Trimming at V came to 2 bases and at J to 6 bases, leaving 12 bases not matched to a gene. The germline gives CDR1 SGHKS, CDR2 YYEKEE (reference sequence). The CDR3 is 18 amino acids. The CDR3 region is CASSFTSGGSPGSNEQFF. The DNA for the CDR3 is TGTGCCAGCAGCTTCACTAGCGGGGGGTCGCCAGGTTCCAATGAGCAGTTCTTC.

V is TRBV21-1 and J is TRBJ1-6; TRBD1 was called by the table and not checked on the DNA. TRBV21-1 is recorded as a pseudogene. The CDR3 sequence is 14 residues long. Here the CDR3 DNA reads TGTGCCAGCAGATACAGCTCCTATAATTCACCCCTCCACTTT. Translating it yields CASRYSSYNSPLHF.

CDR3: CASSLGGSGNTIYF. CDR3 DNA: TGTGCCAGCAGCCTCGGGGGATCTGGAAACACCATATATTTT. The rearrangement links TRBV5-4 to TRBJ1-3; TRBD1 is a possible D gene (5 bases). This CDR3 is 14 amino acids long. The germline CDR1 and CDR2 sequences are SGHNT and YYREEE (reference sequence). Between the trimmed V and J ends, which lost 4 bases and 1 base, there was a span of 9 bases.

This clone was observed a handful of times. CDR3 loop: CAISPTSGASYEQYF. DNA for the CDR3: TGTGCCATCAGCCCGACTAGCGGGGCCTCCTACGAGCAGTACTTC. The gene calls are TRBV10-3 and TRBJ2-7; 11 bases are a match to TRBD2. Trimming took 6 bases from V and 0 from J; bases not matched to a gene: 4. The CDR3 length is 15 residues. The germline gives CDR1 ENHRY, CDR2 SYGVKD.

As for this clone: Within the sample, other DNA sequences also encode this same CDR3. CDR3 nucleotide sequence: TGTGCCAGCAGCTCCCTAGCGGGGGGCCACACAGATACGCAGTATTTT. Protein: CASSSLAGGHTDTQYF. The V and J genes are TRBV7-3 and TRBJ2-3; 11 positions agree with TRBD2. The CDR3 totals 16 residues. Per germline, CDR1 SGHTA and CDR2 FQGTGA. The V and J ends lost 4 bases and 2 bases, in that order; junction bases with no gene match: 5.

V is TRBV12-3 or TRBV12-4 and J is TRBJ1-1, with D uncertain. V lost 4 bases and J 2 bases, leaving 8 bases between the germline ends. The length of the CDR3 is 13 residues. This CDR3 reads CASSSDLNTEAFF. The DNA of the CDR3 is TGTGCCAGCAGTTCAGACTTAAACACTGAAGCTTTCTTT.

This chain joins TRBV19 and TRBJ2-7, with 9 bases lining up with TRBD1. Germline-derived CDR1 and CDR2 are LNHDA and SQIVND (reference sequence). The trim removed 10 bases at V and 3 bases at J, leaving 19 bases unmatched. The CDR3 consists of 17 residues. CDR3 in DNA: TGTGCCACCAGAAACAGGGGGCAGGCAACGGCAAACTACGAGCAGTACTTC. It is translated as CATRNRGQATANYEQYF.

V and J are TRBV30 and TRBJ1-2; 9 bases fit TRBD1. Germline CDR1 is GTSNPN and CDR2 is SVGIG (reference sequence). V gave up 3 bases and J gave up 0 bases; unmatched junction bases: 8. This CDR3 has 16 amino acids. CDR3 sequence: CAWRPGQGFPNYGYTF. The CDR3 region has the DNA TGTGCCTGGAGGCCGGGACAGGGTTTCCCTAACTATGGCTACACCTTC.

The chain is built from TRBV7-8 and TRBJ1-3; 7 bases line up with TRBD1. V was clipped by 5 bases and J by 2 bases; unmatched bases: 6. The CDR3 runs 15 residues. Germline V lookup: CDR1 SGHVS, CDR2 FQNEAQ. CDR3 sequence reads: CASSTTGYAGNTIYF. CDR3 sequence (DNA): TGTGCCAGCAGCACGACAGGGTACGCTGGAAACACCATATATTTT. The variable domain in full, with the rest retrieved from reference TRBV7-8 and TRBJ1-3, is GAGVSQSPRYKVAKRGQDVALRCDPISGHVSLFWYQQALGQGPEFLTYFQNEAQLDKSGLPSDRFFAERPEGSVSTLKIQRTQQEDSAVYLCASSTTGYAGNTIYFGEGSWLTVV.

The V and J genes are TRBV20-1 and TRBJ1-1; the D is unclear. In germline, CDR1 is DFQATT, CDR2 SNEGSKA (reference sequence). This CDR3 region has 11 residues. Trimming cost V 7 bases and J 0 bases, with 6 bases left between them. The CDR3 sequence: CSGYMNTEAFF. The CDR3 nucleotides are TGCAGTGGCTACATGAACACTGAAGCTTTCTTT.

The chain employs TRBV28 and TRBJ2-1; possible D gene TRBD2, 5 bases. From germline, CDR1 is MDHEN and CDR2 SYDVKM. The length of the CDR3 is 12 residues. The V and J ends lost 4 bases and 7 bases respectively, with 8 bases between them. This CDR3 is CASSYGINEQFF. In nucleotides, the CDR3 is TGTGCCAGCAGTTACGGGATTAATGAGCAGTTCTTC.

This clone was seen once. The sample has other DNA sequences that encode this CDR3 too. The chain links TRBV28 to TRBJ1-1; D not resolved. Germline loops: CDR1 MDHEN, CDR2 SYDVKM. This CDR3 region has 12 residues. V dropped 6 bases and J dropped 4 bases, with 9 bases sitting between them. This CDR3 is CASSLRATEAFF. The DNA of the CDR3 is TGTGCCAGCAGCCTTAGGGCCACTGAAGCTTTCTTT.

The chain carries TRBV23-1 and TRBJ1-2; 8 positions agree with TRBD1. TRBV23-1 is an ORF for which the function is uncertain. The CDR3 sequence is 15 residues long. The V gene end was trimmed by 3 bases and the J gene end by 7 bases; junction bases not matched to a gene: 10. CDR3 residues: CASSHLPGGDSGYTF. The CDR3, as DNA: TGCGCCAGCAGTCATTTGCCAGGGGGCGACTCTGGCTACACCTTC.

V is TRBV14 and J is TRBJ1-1; no definite D call. Germline V gives CDR1 SGHDN, CDR2 FVKESK. Between the trimmed V and J ends, which lost 1 base and 1 base, there was a span of 7 bases. This CDR3 has 14 amino acids. The CDR3 DNA reads as TGTGCCAGCAGCCAAGGCCAAGCGAACACTGAAGCTTTCTTT. The encoded protein is CASSQGQANTEAFF.

This clone was found a few times. The rearrangement links TRBV10-2 to TRBJ1-6; D is perhaps TRBD1 (5 bases). Germline CDR1 WSHSY, CDR2 SAAADI. CDR3 length equals 17 residues. The germline V and J ends were trimmed by 6 bases and 1 base, with 16 bases remaining between them. This CDR3 is CASRKTVGGSYNSPLHF. CDR3 in DNA: TGCGCCAGCAGAAAGACGGTCGGGGGATCCTATAATTCACCCCTCCACTTT.

The V call is TRBV2, the J call TRBJ2-5; unclear D gene. The V gene lost 1 base and the J gene lost 5 bases, with 8 bases spanning the gap. Per germline, CDR1 SNHLY and CDR2 FYNNEI. The CDR3 is 13 amino acids. This CDR3 reads CASSEGLHETQYF. CDR3 bases: TGTGCCAGCAGTGAAGGACTGCACGAGACCCAGTACTTC.

J is TRBJ2-7 and V is TRBV27; 15 positions match TRBD2. Losses at the gene ends were 6 bases for V and 7 bases for J; bases not matched to a gene: 10. This CDR3 has 16 amino acids. Germline CDR1 reads MNHEY; CDR2 reads SMNVEV (reference sequence). The CDR3 DNA follows: TGTGCCAGCAGCCCAGGACTAGCGGGAGGGCCTAGGGAGCAGTACTTC. Translation gives CASSPGLAGGPREQYF.

The rearrangement uses TRBV27 and TRBJ2-6; D perhaps matches TRBD2 (6 bases). This CDR3 comprises 15 residues. V lost 4 bases, J lost 2 bases, and 9 bases lay in between. Germline CDR1 reads MNHEY; CDR2 reads SMNVEV (reference sequence). CDR3 nucleotide sequence: TGTGCCAGCAGTTCTTTAGCGGCTGGGGCCAACGTCCTGACTTTC. This translates into CASSSLAAGANVLTF.

The V call is TRBV5-6, the J call TRBJ2-7; a possible D gene is TRBD1 (7 bases). There are 14 residues in the CDR3. Germline V gene lookup returns CDR1 SGHDT and CDR2 YYEEEE. V lost 7 bases and J lost 0, with 14 bases in between. CDR3 amino acids: CASEGGQNSYEQYF. The CDR3 DNA is TGTGCCAGCGAGGGGGGACAGAACTCCTACGAGCAGTACTTC.

The rearrangement links TRBV27 to TRBJ2-7, with a possible D match to TRBD2 (7 bases). Germline V lookup: CDR1 MNHEY, CDR2 SMNVEV (reference sequence). Trimming took off 3 bases at V and 6 bases at J, with 12 bases between the two ends. CDR3 size: 13 residues. The CDR3 protein is CASSFGGAVEQYF. The DNA of the CDR3 is TGTGCCAGCAGTTTTGGGGGGGCGGTCGAGCAGTACTTC.

The rearrangement joins TRBV28 to TRBJ2-1, with TRBD2 matching over 11 bases. V dropped 4 bases and J dropped 5; count of bases not matched to a gene: 7. Germline CDR1 reads MDHEN; CDR2 reads SYDVKM. This CDR3 contains 16 residues. CDR3 coding DNA: TGTGCCAGCAGTTCTACCGGGACTAGCGGTCACAATGAGCAGTTCTTC. This codes for CASSSTGTSGHNEQFF. The full variable domain, in which reference TRBV28 and TRBJ2-1 provide the parts outside the CDR3, is DVKVTQSSRYLVKRTGEKVFLECVQDMDHENMFWYRQDPGLGLRLIYFSYDVKMKEKGDIPEGYSVSREKKERFSLILESASTNQTSMYLCASSSTGTSGHNEQFFGPGTRLTVL.